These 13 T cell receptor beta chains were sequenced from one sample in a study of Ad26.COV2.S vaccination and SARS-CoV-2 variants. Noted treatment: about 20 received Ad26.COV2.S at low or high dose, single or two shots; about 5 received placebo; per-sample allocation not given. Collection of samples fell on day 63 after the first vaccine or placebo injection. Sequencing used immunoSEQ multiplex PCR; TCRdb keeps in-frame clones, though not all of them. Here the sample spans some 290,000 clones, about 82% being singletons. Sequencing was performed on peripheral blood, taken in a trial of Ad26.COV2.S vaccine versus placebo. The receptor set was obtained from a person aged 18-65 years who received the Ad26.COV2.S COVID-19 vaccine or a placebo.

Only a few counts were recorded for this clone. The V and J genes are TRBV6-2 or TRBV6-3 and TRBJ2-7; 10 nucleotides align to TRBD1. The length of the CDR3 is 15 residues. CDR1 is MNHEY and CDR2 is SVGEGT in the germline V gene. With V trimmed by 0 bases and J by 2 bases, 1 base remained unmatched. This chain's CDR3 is CASSYSTGGPYEQYF. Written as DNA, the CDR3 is TGTGCCAGCAGTTACTCGACAGGGGGCCCCTACGAGCAGTACTTC.

CDR3 bases: TGTGCCAGCTCACCGCCTCTGGGACTAGCGGGGGGGACGGCAGATACGCAGTATTTT. It codes for CASSPPLGLAGGTADTQYF. V gene TRBV18 combines with J gene TRBJ2-3, with 16 positions matching TRBD2. The V gene's germline CDR1 is KGHSH and CDR2 LQKENI. The CDR3 loop spans 19 amino acids. Unmatched junction bases numbered 10, after V lost 3 bases and J lost 4 bases.

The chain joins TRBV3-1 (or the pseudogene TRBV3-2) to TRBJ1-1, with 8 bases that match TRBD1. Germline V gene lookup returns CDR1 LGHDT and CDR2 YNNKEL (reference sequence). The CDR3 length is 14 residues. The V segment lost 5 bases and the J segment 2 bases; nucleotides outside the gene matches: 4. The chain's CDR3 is CASSDRGTNTEAFF. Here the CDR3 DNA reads TGTGCCAGCAGCGACAGGGGCACTAACACTGAAGCTTTCTTT.

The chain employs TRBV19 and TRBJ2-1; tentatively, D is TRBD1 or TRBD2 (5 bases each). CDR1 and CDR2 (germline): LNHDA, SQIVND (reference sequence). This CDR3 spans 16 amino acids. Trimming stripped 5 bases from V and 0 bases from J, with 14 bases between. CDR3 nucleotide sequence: TGTGCCAGTAGTTTTCACAAGGGGAGCTCCTACAATGAGCAGTTCTTC. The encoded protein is CASSFHKGSSYNEQFF.

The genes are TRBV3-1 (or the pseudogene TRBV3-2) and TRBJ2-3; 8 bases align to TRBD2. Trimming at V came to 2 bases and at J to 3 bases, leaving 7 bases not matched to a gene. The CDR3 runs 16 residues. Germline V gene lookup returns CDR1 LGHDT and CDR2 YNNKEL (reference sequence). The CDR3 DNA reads TGTGCCAGCAGCCAACTTAGCGGGGTAGATACAGATACGCAGTATTTT. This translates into CASSQLSGVDTDTQYF.

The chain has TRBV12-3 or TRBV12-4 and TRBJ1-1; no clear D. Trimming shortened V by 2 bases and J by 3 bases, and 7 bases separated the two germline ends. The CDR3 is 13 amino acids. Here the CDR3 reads CASSLMEDTEAFF. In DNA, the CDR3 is TGTGCCAGCAGTTTAATGGAGGACACTGAAGCTTTCTTT.

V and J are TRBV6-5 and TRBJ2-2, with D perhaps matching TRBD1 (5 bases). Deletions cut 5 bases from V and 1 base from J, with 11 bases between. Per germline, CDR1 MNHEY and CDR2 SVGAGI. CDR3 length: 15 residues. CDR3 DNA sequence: TGTGCCAGCAGTCAATACGGACAGAACACCGGGGAGCTGTTTTTT. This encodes CASSQYGQNTGELFF.

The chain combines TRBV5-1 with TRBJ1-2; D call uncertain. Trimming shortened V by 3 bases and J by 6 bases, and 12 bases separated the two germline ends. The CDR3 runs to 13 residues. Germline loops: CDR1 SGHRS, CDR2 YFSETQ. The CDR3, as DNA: TGCGCCAGCAGCTGGGAAGATCTCAATGGCTACACCTTC. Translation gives CASSWEDLNGYTF.

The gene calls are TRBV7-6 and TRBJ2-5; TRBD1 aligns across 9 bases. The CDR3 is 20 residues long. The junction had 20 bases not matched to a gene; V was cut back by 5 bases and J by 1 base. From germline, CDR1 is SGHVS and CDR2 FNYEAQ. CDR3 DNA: TGTGCCAGCAGCAAGATCCCCCCTTCCAGGGACAGGGAGCCCCAAGAGACCCAGTACTTC. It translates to CASSKIPPSRDREPQETQYF.

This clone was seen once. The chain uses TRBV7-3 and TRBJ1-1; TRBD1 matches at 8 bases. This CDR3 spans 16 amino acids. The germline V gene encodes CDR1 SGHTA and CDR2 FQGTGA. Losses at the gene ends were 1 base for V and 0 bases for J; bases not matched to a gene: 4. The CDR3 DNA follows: TGTGCCAGCAGCTTAAGCGGACAGGGATTGAACACTGAAGCTTTCTTT. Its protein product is CASSLSGQGLNTEAFF. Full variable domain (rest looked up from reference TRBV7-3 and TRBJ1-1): GAGVSQTPSNKVTEKGKYVELRCDPISGHTALYWYRQSLGQGPEFLIYFQGTGAADDSGLPNDRFFAVRPEGSVSTLKIQRTERGDSAVYLCASSLSGQGLNTEAFFGQGTRLTVV.

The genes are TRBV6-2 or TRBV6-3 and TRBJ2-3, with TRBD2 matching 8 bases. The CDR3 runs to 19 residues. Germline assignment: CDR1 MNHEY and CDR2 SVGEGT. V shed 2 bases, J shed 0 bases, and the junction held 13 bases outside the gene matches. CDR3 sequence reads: CASSYPAGESLSSTDTQYF. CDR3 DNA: TGTGCCAGCAGTTACCCAGCGGGGGAGAGCCTTTCTAGCACAGATACGCAGTATTTT.

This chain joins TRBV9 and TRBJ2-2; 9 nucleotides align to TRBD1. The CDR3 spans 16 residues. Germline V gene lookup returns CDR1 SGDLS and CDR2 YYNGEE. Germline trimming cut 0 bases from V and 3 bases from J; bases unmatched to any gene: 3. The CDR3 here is CASSVVGTGHTGELFF. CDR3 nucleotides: TGTGCCAGCAGCGTAGTGGGGACAGGGCACACCGGGGAGCTGTTTTTT.

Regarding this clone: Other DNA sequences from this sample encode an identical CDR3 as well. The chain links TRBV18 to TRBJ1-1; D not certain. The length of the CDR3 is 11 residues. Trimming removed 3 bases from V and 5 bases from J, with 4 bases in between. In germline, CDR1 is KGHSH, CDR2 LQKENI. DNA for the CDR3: TGTGCCAGCTCACCGGGAACTGAAGCTTTCTTT. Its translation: CASSPGTEAFF.